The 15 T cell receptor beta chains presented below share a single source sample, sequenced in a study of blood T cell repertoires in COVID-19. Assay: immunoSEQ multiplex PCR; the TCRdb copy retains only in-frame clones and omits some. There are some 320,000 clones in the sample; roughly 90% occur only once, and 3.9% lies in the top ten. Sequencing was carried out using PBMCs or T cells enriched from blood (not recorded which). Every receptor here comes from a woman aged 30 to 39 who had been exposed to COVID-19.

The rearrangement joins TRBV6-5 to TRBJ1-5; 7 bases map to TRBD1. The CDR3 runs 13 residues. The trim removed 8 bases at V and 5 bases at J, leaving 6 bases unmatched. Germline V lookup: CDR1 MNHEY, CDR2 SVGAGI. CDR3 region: CASRRDRYQPQHF. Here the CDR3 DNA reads TGTGCCAGCCGGAGGGACAGATATCAGCCCCAGCATTTT.

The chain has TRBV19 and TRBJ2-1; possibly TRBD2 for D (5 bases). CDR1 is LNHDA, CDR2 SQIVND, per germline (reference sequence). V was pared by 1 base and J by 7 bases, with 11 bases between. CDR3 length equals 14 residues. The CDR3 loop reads CASSIGWGENEQFF. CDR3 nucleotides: TGTGCCAGTAGTATAGGATGGGGAGAGAATGAGCAGTTCTTC.

As DNA, the CDR3 is TGTGCCAGTAGTATCGACAGTGAAAAACTGTTTTTT. Its translation is CASSIDSEKLFF. The chain couples TRBV19 to TRBJ1-4, with TRBD1 as a possible D gene (5 bases). The CDR3 contains 12 residues. CDR1 and CDR2 from the germline V gene are LNHDA and SQIVND (reference sequence). The V and J ends lost 3 bases and 7 bases respectively, with 6 bases between them. The whole variable domain, remainder taken from reference TRBV19 and TRBJ1-4, is DGGITQSPKYLFRKEGQNVTLSCEQNLNHDAMYWYRQDPGQGLRLIYYSQIVNDFQKGDIAEGYSVSREKKESFPLTVTSAQKNPTAFYLCASSIDSEKLFFGSGTQLSVL.

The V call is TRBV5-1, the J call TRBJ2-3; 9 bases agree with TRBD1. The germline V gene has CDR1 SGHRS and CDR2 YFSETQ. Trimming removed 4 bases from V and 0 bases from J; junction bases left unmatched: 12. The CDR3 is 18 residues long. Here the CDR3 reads CASSLGGGTGFSTDTQYF. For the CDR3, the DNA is TGCGCCAGCAGCCTGGGGGGAGGGACAGGGTTCAGCACAGATACGCAGTATTTT.

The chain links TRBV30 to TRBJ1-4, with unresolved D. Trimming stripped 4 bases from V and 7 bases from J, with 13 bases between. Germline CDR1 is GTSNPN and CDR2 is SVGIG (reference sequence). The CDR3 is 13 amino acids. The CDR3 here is CAWKIKASEKLFF. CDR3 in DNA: TGTGCCTGGAAGATTAAGGCTAGTGAAAAACTGTTTTTT.

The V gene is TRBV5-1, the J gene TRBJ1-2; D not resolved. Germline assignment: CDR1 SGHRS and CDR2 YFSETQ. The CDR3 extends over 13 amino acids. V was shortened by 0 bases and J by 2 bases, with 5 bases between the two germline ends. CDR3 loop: CASSLAENYGYTF. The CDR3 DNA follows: TGCGCCAGCAGCTTGGCCGAGAACTATGGCTACACCTTC. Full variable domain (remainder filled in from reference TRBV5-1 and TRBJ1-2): KAGVTQTPRYLIKTRGQQVTLSCSPISGHRSVSWYQQTPGQGLQFLFEYFSETQRNKGNFPGRFSGRQFSNSRSEMNVSTLELGDSALYLCASSLAENYGYTFGSGTRLTVV.

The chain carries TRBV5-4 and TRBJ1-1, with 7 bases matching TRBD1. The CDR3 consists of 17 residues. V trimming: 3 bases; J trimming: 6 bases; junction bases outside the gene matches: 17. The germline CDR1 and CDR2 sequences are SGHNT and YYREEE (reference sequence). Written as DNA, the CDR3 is TGTGCCAGCAGCTCCGGTATAACAGACAGGGTCGGCCCTGAAGCTTTCTTT. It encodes CASSSGITDRVGPEAFF.

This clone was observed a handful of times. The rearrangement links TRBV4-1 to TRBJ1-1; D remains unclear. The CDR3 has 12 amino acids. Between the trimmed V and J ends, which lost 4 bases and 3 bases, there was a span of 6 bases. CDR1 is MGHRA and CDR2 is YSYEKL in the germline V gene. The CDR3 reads CASSRGYTEAFF. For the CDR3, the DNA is TGCGCCAGCAGCCGAGGGTACACTGAAGCTTTCTTT.

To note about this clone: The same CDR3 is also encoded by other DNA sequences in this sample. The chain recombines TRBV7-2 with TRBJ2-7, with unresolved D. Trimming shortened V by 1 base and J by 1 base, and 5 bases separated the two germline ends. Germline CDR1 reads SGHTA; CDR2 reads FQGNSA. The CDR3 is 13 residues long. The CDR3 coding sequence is TGTGCCAGCAGCTTAGACCGGTCCTACGAGCAGTACTTC. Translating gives CASSLDRSYEQYF.

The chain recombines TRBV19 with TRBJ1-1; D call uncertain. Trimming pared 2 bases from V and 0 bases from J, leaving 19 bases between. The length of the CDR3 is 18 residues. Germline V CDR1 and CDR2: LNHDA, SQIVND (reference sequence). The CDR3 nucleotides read TGTGCCAGTAGTATACAGATAGCTGGGGAGATGGTGAACACTGAAGCTTTCTTT. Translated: CASSIQIAGEMVNTEAFF.

The CDR3 DNA reads as TGTGCCAGCAGCCAAGGACAGGGATACACCGGGGAGCTGTTTTTT. This encodes CASSQGQGYTGELFF. The V gene is TRBV5-6, the J gene TRBJ2-2; 8 bases are a match to TRBD1. The germline V gene encodes CDR1 SGHDT and CDR2 YYEEEE. This CDR3 contains 15 residues. J was trimmed by 3 bases and V by 4 bases; bases with no gene match: 5. Full variable domain (rest looked up from reference TRBV5-6 and TRBJ2-2): DAGVTQSPTHLIKTRGQQVTLRCSPKSGHDTVSWYQQALGQGPQFIFQYYEEEERQRGNFPDRFSGHQFPNYSSELNVNALLLGDSALYLCASSQGQGYTGELFFGEGSRLTVL.

The CDR3 bases are TGCAGCGTCGATTTGGGACTAAGCCGAACCTATGAGCAGTTCTTC. Protein product: CSVDLGLSRTYEQFF. The rearrangement uses TRBV29-1 and TRBJ2-1; 7 nucleotides agree with TRBD2. V was pared by 6 bases and J by 8 bases, with 16 bases of the junction left unmatched. CDR3 length: 15 residues. The V gene's germline CDR1 is SQVTM and CDR2 ANQGSEA.

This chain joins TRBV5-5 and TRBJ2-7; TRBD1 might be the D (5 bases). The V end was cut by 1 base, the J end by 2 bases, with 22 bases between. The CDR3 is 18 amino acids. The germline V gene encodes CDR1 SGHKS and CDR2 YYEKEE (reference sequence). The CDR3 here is CASSLSGVQGRRTYEQYF. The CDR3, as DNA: TGTGCCAGCAGCTTGAGTGGGGTCCAGGGAAGACGGACCTACGAGCAGTACTTC. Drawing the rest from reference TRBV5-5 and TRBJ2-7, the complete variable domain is DAGVTQSPTHLIKTRGQQVTLRCSPISGHKSVSWYQQVLGQGPQFIFQYYEKEERGRGNFPDRFSARQFPNYSSELNVNALLLGDSALYLCASSLSGVQGRRTYEQYFGPGTRLTVT.

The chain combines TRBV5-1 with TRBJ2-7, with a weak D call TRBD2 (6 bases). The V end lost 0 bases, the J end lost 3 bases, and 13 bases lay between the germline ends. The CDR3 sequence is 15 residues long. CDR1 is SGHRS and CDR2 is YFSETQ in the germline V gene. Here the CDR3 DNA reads TGCGCCAGCAGCTTGGAAGGGACTTGGGGCTACGAGCAGTACTTC. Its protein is CASSLEGTWGYEQYF.

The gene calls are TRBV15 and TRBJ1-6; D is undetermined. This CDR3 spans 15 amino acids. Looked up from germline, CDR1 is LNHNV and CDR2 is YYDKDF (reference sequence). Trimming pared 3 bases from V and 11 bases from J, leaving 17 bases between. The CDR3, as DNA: TGTGCCACCAGCAGTGGCGGGCGACCAGGAGCACCCCTCCACTTT. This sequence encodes CATSSGGRPGAPLHF.